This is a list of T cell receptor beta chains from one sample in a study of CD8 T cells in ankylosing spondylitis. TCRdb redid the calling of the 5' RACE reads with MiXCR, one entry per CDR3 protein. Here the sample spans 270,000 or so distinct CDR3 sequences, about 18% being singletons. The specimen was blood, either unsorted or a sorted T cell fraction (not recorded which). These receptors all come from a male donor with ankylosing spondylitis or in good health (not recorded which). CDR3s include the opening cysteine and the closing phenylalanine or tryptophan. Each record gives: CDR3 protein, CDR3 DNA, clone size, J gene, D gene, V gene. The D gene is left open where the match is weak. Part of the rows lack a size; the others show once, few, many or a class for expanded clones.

CDR3: CASSSDRQSYNSPLHF
DNA: TGTGCCAGCAGCTCGGACAGACAAAGCTATAATTCACCCCTCCACTTT
size: .
J: TRBJ1-6
D: .
V: TRBV7-8

CDR3: CASSGGSSGNTGELFF
DNA: TGTGCCAGCAGCGGGGGAAGTAGCGGGAACACCGGGGAGCTGTTTTTT
size: few
J: TRBJ2-2
D: .
V: TRBV7-9

CDR3: CSVDLYLHTDTQYF
DNA: TGCAGCGTTGATTTGTACCTCCACACAGATACGCAGTATTTT
size: medium-sized
J: TRBJ2-3
D: .
V: TRBV29-1

CDR3: CASSQDGRERGATDTQYF
DNA: TGTGCCAGCAGCCAAGATGGGAGGGAGAGGGGTGCCACAGATACGCAGTATTTT
size: .
J: TRBJ2-3
D: TRBD2
V: TRBV4-2

CDR3: CASSSGAGLRETQYF
DNA: TGTGCCAGCAGCTCCGGGGCCGGACTACGAGAGACCCAGTACTTC
size: .
J: TRBJ2-5
D: .
V: TRBV11-2

CDR3: CASGPGNTIYF
DNA: TGTGCCAGTGGGCCTGGAAACACCATATATTTT
size: .
J: TRBJ1-3
D: .
V: TRBV12-3/TRBV12-4

CDR3: CSVSGQGAVYF
DNA: TGCAGCGTCTCTGGACAGGGGGCTGTGTACTTC
size: few
J: TRBJ2-7
D: TRBD1
V: TRBV29-1

CDR3: CASSSRHTYEQYF
DNA: TGTGCCAGCAGCTCGAGACACACCTACGAGCAGTACTTC
size: .
J: TRBJ2-7
D: .
V: TRBV11-2

CDR3: CASSTLAGVPFNEQFF
DNA: TGTGCCAGCAGCACCCTAGCGGGAGTGCCTTTTAATGAGCAGTTCTTC
size: .
J: TRBJ2-1
D: .
V: TRBV21-1

CDR3: CAISESTSGHPATQYF
DNA: TGTGCCATCAGTGAGTCTACTAGCGGGCATCCAGCTACGCAGTATTTT
size: once
J: TRBJ2-3
D: TRBD2
V: TRBV10-3

CDR3: CASSQDKVGRPDTQYF
DNA: TGCGCCAGCAGCCAAGATAAGGTCGGGAGGCCCGACACGCAGTATTTT
size: .
J: TRBJ2-3
D: TRBD2
V: TRBV4-3

CDR3: CASGLPTGELFF
DNA: TGTGCTAGTGGTTTGCCCACCGGGGAGCTGTTTTTT
size: many
J: TRBJ2-2
D: .
V: TRBV12-5

CDR3: CASSRGSYNEQFF
DNA: TGCGCCAGCAGCCGCGGCTCCTACAATGAGCAGTTCTTC
size: few
J: TRBJ2-1
D: .
V: TRBV4-3

CDR3: CASSYPSNEQFF
DNA: TGTGCCAGCAGTTATCCTAGCAATGAGCAGTTCTTC
size: .
J: TRBJ2-1
D: .
V: TRBV6-6

CDR3: CASSYSDTQYF
DNA: TGTGCCAGCAGTTATTCAGATACGCAGTATTTT
size: many
J: TRBJ2-3
D: .
V: TRBV6-2/TRBV6-3

CDR3: CASSQDRRGIAKNIQYF
DNA: TGCGCCAGCAGCCAAGATCGTCGCGGGATAGCCAAAAACATTCAGTACTTC
size: .
J: TRBJ2-4
D: .
V: TRBV4-3

CDR3: CASSQDWVVADTQYF
DNA: TGTGCCAGCAGCCAAGATTGGGTAGTCGCAGATACGCAGTATTTT
size: .
J: TRBJ2-3
D: .
V: TRBV4-2

CDR3: CASNGEGGPDTQYF
DNA: TGTGCCAGCAATGGGGAGGGCGGGCCAGATACGCAGTATTTT
size: few
J: TRBJ2-3
D: TRBD2
V: TRBV28

CDR3: CASSPPTGGHQETQYF
DNA: TGTGCCAGCAGTCCGCCGACAGGGGGTCACCAAGAGACCCAGTACTTC
size: many
J: TRBJ2-5
D: TRBD1
V: TRBV12-3/TRBV12-4

CDR3: CASSATTEGTGSGELFF
DNA: TGTGCCAGCAGCGCAACTACAGAGGGTACGGGTTCCGGGGAGCTGTTTTTT
size: few
J: TRBJ2-2
D: .
V: TRBV7-9

CDR3: CASSFSLTGVYEQYF
DNA: TGTGCCAGCAGTTTTTCACTGACAGGGGTCTACGAGCAGTACTTC
size: .
J: TRBJ2-7
D: TRBD1
V: TRBV12-3/TRBV12-4